A selection of T cell receptor beta chains follows, all from one sample in a study of beta chain features in type 1 diabetes. Profiling relied on immunoSEQ multiplex PCR, and the TCRdb table lists in-frame clones only, not all of them. The data contain some 640,000 clones, around 15% of them singletons. Specimen: naive CD4+ T cells from blood. The receptors were sampled from a man younger than 30 with type 1 diabetes. Each CDR3 is given with its conserved first and last residue. The order of the fields is clone size, V gene, J gene, D gene, CDR3 DNA, CDR3 protein. The D gene is left open where the match is weak. Clone size appears in some rows only: once, few, many, or a class for an expanded clone.

clone size: .; V gene: TRBV7-2; J gene: TRBJ2-4; D gene: TRBD1; CDR3 DNA: TGTGCCAGCAGCTCCCAGGCTGGACAGGGGATAAACATTCAGTACTTC; CDR3 protein: CASSSQAGQGINIQYF
clone size: few; V gene: TRBV30; J gene: TRBJ1-5; D gene: .; CDR3 DNA: TGTGCCTGGAGTGCCGGGGTCAATCAGCCCCAGCATTTT; CDR3 protein: CAWSAGVNQPQHF
clone size: .; V gene: TRBV7-2; J gene: TRBJ2-1; D gene: TRBD1; CDR3 DNA: TGTGCCAGCAGCCAGGGACAGGCATACAATGAGCAGTTCTTC; CDR3 protein: CASSQGQAYNEQFF
clone size: once; V gene: TRBV5-1; J gene: TRBJ2-7; D gene: TRBD2; CDR3 DNA: TGCGCCAGCAGCACCGGACTAGCGGGAGCAGAAGAGCAGTACTTC; CDR3 protein: CASSTGLAGAEEQYF
clone size: few; V gene: TRBV11-1; J gene: TRBJ2-4; D gene: .; CDR3 DNA: TGTGCCCCCGAGGGGGACATTCAGTACTTC; CDR3 protein: CAPEGDIQYF
clone size: few; V gene: TRBV5-1; J gene: TRBJ1-1; D gene: .; CDR3 DNA: TGCGCCAGCAGGGGACAATCGAACACTGAAGCTTTCTTT; CDR3 protein: CASRGQSNTEAFF
clone size: .; V gene: TRBV19; J gene: TRBJ2-3; D gene: TRBD2; CDR3 DNA: TGTGCCAGTAGTATCCTGGTAGCGGGAGAGTCCGATACGCAGTATTTT; CDR3 protein: CASSILVAGESDTQYF
clone size: few; V gene: TRBV7-2; J gene: TRBJ2-1; D gene: .; CDR3 DNA: TGTGCCAGCAGCCTAGCCTACAGGCCTCGCTCCTACAATGAGCAGTTCTTC; CDR3 protein: CASSLAYRPRSYNEQFF
clone size: .; V gene: TRBV7-9; J gene: TRBJ2-7; D gene: TRBD1; CDR3 DNA: TGTGCCAGCAGCTTAGTAAGGGGGCTGGACGAGCAGTACTTC; CDR3 protein: CASSLVRGLDEQYF
clone size: .; V gene: TRBV6-1; J gene: TRBJ2-7; D gene: .; CDR3 DNA: TGTGCCAGCAGTGTCTACGAGCAGTACTTC; CDR3 protein: CASSVYEQYF
clone size: .; V gene: TRBV7-9; J gene: TRBJ2-1; D gene: .; CDR3 DNA: TGTGCCAGCAGCTTATTGCAGTCTTACAATGAGCAGTTCTTC; CDR3 protein: CASSLLQSYNEQFF
clone size: few; V gene: TRBV25-1; J gene: TRBJ1-1; D gene: .; CDR3 DNA: TGTGCCAGCAGTGACCCCCCTGAAGCTTTCTTT; CDR3 protein: CASSDPPEAFF
clone size: .; V gene: TRBV5-1; J gene: TRBJ2-2; D gene: .; CDR3 DNA: TGCGCCAGCAGCGGGGTGCCGGGAAAGGCGAACACCGGGGAGCTGTTTTTT; CDR3 protein: CASSGVPGKANTGELFF
clone size: .; V gene: TRBV5-1; J gene: TRBJ1-4; D gene: TRBD1; CDR3 DNA: TGCGCCAGCAGCTTCCAGGGGGATTTTGAAAAACTGTTTTTT; CDR3 protein: CASSFQGDFEKLFF
clone size: .; V gene: TRBV28; J gene: TRBJ1-2; D gene: TRBD1; CDR3 DNA: TGTGCCAGCAGCTGGGGACAGAGCTATGGCTACACCTTC; CDR3 protein: CASSWGQSYGYTF
clone size: .; V gene: TRBV11-2; J gene: TRBJ2-5; D gene: .; CDR3 DNA: TGTGCCAGCAGCTTAGATAGGGAGACCCAGTACTTC; CDR3 protein: CASSLDRETQYF
clone size: .; V gene: TRBV2; J gene: TRBJ1-1; D gene: .; CDR3 DNA: TGTGCCAGCAGTGAAAATGAAAGTGGGAGAGCTTTCTTT; CDR3 protein: CASSENESGRAFF
clone size: .; V gene: TRBV29-1; J gene: TRBJ2-1; D gene: TRBD2; CDR3 DNA: TGCAGCGTTGTAGGCGGGGGGAACAACTACAATGAGCAGTTCTTC; CDR3 protein: CSVVGGGNNYNEQFF
clone size: .; V gene: TRBV7-9; J gene: TRBJ2-7; D gene: .; CDR3 DNA: TGTGCCAGCAGCTTAGGGCCGGGCGAGCAGTACTTC; CDR3 protein: CASSLGPGEQYF
clone size: .; V gene: TRBV5-6; J gene: TRBJ2-7; D gene: TRBD1; CDR3 DNA: TGTGCCAGCAGCTCGAGACCAGGGGGCGGGAATCGGCTCTCCTACGAGCAGTACTTC; CDR3 protein: CASSSRPGGGNRLSYEQYF
clone size: .; V gene: TRBV7-9; J gene: TRBJ2-3; D gene: .; CDR3 DNA: TGTGCCAGCAGCCTACAGTGGAGCACAGATACGCAGTATTTT; CDR3 protein: CASSLQWSTDTQYF
clone size: few; V gene: TRBV2; J gene: TRBJ2-3; D gene: .; CDR3 DNA: TGTGCCAGCAGTGAGGTCCTCACAGATACGCAGTATTTT; CDR3 protein: CASSEVLTDTQYF
clone size: few; V gene: TRBV6-5; J gene: TRBJ1-1; D gene: TRBD1; CDR3 DNA: TGTGCCAGCAGTTACTCCGTCGGACAGGGAGGTTGGGAAGCTTTCTTT; CDR3 protein: CASSYSVGQGGWEAFF
clone size: few; V gene: TRBV30; J gene: TRBJ1-6; D gene: .; CDR3 DNA: TGTGCCTGGAGGTGGAATTCACCCCTCCACTTT; CDR3 protein: CAWRWNSPLHF
clone size: few; V gene: TRBV29-1; J gene: TRBJ1-2; D gene: .; CDR3 DNA: TGCAGCGTTTCCAGACATAACTATGGCTACACCTTC; CDR3 protein: CSVSRHNYGYTF
clone size: .; V gene: TRBV10-3; J gene: TRBJ1-1; D gene: .; CDR3 DNA: TGTGCCATCAGCGCCGGGGAAACTGAAGCTTTCTTT; CDR3 protein: CAISAGETEAFF
clone size: .; V gene: TRBV30; J gene: TRBJ2-7; D gene: .; CDR3 DNA: TGTGCCTGGAGTGTGGGGGGAAACTCCTACGAGCAGTACTTC; CDR3 protein: CAWSVGGNSYEQYF
clone size: few; V gene: TRBV5-1; J gene: TRBJ2-3; D gene: .; CDR3 DNA: TGCGCCAGCAGCTTGGGAGAGAGCACAGATACGCAGTATTTT; CDR3 protein: CASSLGESTDTQYF
clone size: .; V gene: TRBV12-2; J gene: TRBJ2-5; D gene: .; CDR3 DNA: TGTGCAAGTCGCTTAAGGAGACAGCTCCAAGAGACCCAGTACTTC; CDR3 protein: CASRLRRQLQETQYF
clone size: .; V gene: TRBV7-9; J gene: TRBJ2-7; D gene: TRBD1; CDR3 DNA: TGTGCCAGCAGCTTAGCGTCTTGGGACAGCTTCTCCTACGAGCAGTACTTC; CDR3 protein: CASSLASWDSFSYEQYF
clone size: .; V gene: TRBV30; J gene: TRBJ2-3; D gene: .; CDR3 DNA: TGTGTCGTGACCGGCGTGGGGCCCGATACGCAGTATTTT; CDR3 protein: CVVTGVGPDTQYF
clone size: once; V gene: TRBV30; J gene: TRBJ1-1; D gene: .; CDR3 DNA: TGTGCCTTCGGCGAAGGGGGAGCTTTCTTT; CDR3 protein: CAFGEGGAFF
clone size: .; V gene: TRBV6-5; J gene: TRBJ2-2; D gene: .; CDR3 DNA: TGTGCCGTCTCTCAGGGGCAGGGGAGGACCGGGGAGCTGTTTTTT; CDR3 protein: CAVSQGQGRTGELFF
clone size: few; V gene: TRBV30; J gene: TRBJ1-5; D gene: .; CDR3 DNA: TGTGCCTGGAAAGACTGGGCCGGTCAGCCCCAGCATTTT; CDR3 protein: CAWKDWAGQPQHF
clone size: few; V gene: TRBV18; J gene: TRBJ2-5; D gene: TRBD1; CDR3 DNA: TGTGCCAGCTCACCTACGACAGGGCCGGAGACCCAGTACTTC; CDR3 protein: CASSPTTGPETQYF
clone size: .; V gene: TRBV28; J gene: TRBJ2-3; D gene: TRBD2; CDR3 DNA: TGTGCCAGCCCCCCAGCGGGGGGTGTCTCAGATACGCAGTATTTT; CDR3 protein: CASPPAGGVSDTQYF
clone size: .; V gene: TRBV5-4; J gene: TRBJ2-5; D gene: TRBD1; CDR3 DNA: TGTGCCAGCAGCGGGGGACAGGGGATGGCGGAGACCCAGTACTTC; CDR3 protein: CASSGGQGMAETQYF
clone size: few; V gene: TRBV12-5; J gene: TRBJ1-5; D gene: .; CDR3 DNA: TGTGCTAGTGGTTTGCAAGGGGTCGGGGGAGATCAGCCCCAGCATTTT; CDR3 protein: CASGLQGVGGDQPQHF
clone size: few; V gene: TRBV18; J gene: TRBJ2-3; D gene: .; CDR3 DNA: TGTGCCAGCTCACCAACTAGCACCTACACAGATACGCAGTATTTT; CDR3 protein: CASSPTSTYTDTQYF
clone size: .; V gene: TRBV29-1; J gene: TRBJ1-5; D gene: .; CDR3 DNA: TGCAGCGTTGAAGTTAGGGTCTGGTGTGGCAATCAGCCCCAGCATTTT; CDR3 protein: CSVEVRVWCGNQPQHF
clone size: .; V gene: TRBV4-3; J gene: TRBJ2-2; D gene: .; CDR3 DNA: TGCGCCAGCAGCCAAGATCTATCGTCAGAAACCGGGGAGCTGTTTTTT; CDR3 protein: CASSQDLSSETGELFF
clone size: .; V gene: TRBV5-1; J gene: TRBJ2-3; D gene: .; CDR3 DNA: TGCGCCAGCAGCTTGGGGGGCCTGACAGATACGCAGTATTTT; CDR3 protein: CASSLGGLTDTQYF
clone size: few; V gene: TRBV6-6; J gene: TRBJ1-5; D gene: TRBD1; CDR3 DNA: TGTGCCAGCAGAAGGACAGGGGGCGGGGAACAGCCCCAGCATTTT; CDR3 protein: CASRRTGGGEQPQHF
clone size: few; V gene: TRBV4-2; J gene: TRBJ2-6; D gene: .; CDR3 DNA: TGTGCCAGCAGCCAAGTAACGGATGGGGCCAACGTCCTGACTTTC; CDR3 protein: CASSQVTDGANVLTF
clone size: .; V gene: TRBV11-2; J gene: TRBJ2-1; D gene: TRBD2; CDR3 DNA: TGTGCCAGCAGCTTAGTGATTGCGGCTAGCGGGGGCAATGAGCAGTTCTTC; CDR3 protein: CASSLVIAASGGNEQFF
clone size: few; V gene: TRBV18; J gene: TRBJ2-5; D gene: .; CDR3 DNA: TGTGCCAGCTCACCACTGGGACTTCCTTCAGGGACCCAGTACTTC; CDR3 protein: CASSPLGLPSGTQYF
clone size: .; V gene: TRBV15; J gene: TRBJ2-5; D gene: TRBD1; CDR3 DNA: TGTGCCACCAGCAGAGGGGTGGACAGGGGTCTCCTCGGGGAGACCCAGTACTTC; CDR3 protein: CATSRGVDRGLLGETQYF
clone size: once; V gene: TRBV30; J gene: TRBJ1-2; D gene: .; CDR3 DNA: TGTGCCTGGAGTAATACCCGGAAGGGTGCCAATGGCTACACCTTC; CDR3 protein: CAWSNTRKGANGYTF
clone size: .; V gene: TRBV29-1; J gene: TRBJ2-1; D gene: TRBD2; CDR3 DNA: TGCAGCGTTGTACCGGCTAGCGGGAGCAAACCCATCTACAATGAGCAGTTCTTC; CDR3 protein: CSVVPASGSKPIYNEQFF
clone size: few; V gene: TRBV30; J gene: TRBJ1-2; D gene: .; CDR3 DNA: TGTGCCTGGAGCGGTAACAGGGTCTACACCTTC; CDR3 protein: CAWSGNRVYTF
clone size: few; V gene: TRBV7-9; J gene: TRBJ1-2; D gene: .; CDR3 DNA: TGTGCCAGCAGCTTAGAGGACGGAGCCTATGGCTACACCTTC; CDR3 protein: CASSLEDGAYGYTF
clone size: .; V gene: TRBV7-2; J gene: TRBJ2-5; D gene: TRBD2; CDR3 DNA: TGTGCCAGCAGCCCAGCGGGGGCCATCGGAGGGGAGACCCAGTACTTC; CDR3 protein: CASSPAGAIGGETQYF
clone size: .; V gene: TRBV18; J gene: TRBJ1-2; D gene: .; CDR3 DNA: TGTGCCAGCTCATCAACGACAGCGAACTATGGCTACACCTTC; CDR3 protein: CASSSTTANYGYTF
clone size: few; V gene: TRBV6-5; J gene: TRBJ1-3; D gene: .; CDR3 DNA: TGTGCCAGCAGTTACTCGGGAGCCCTCTCTGGAAACACCATATATTTT; CDR3 protein: CASSYSGALSGNTIYF
clone size: .; V gene: TRBV4-3; J gene: TRBJ1-6; D gene: TRBD1; CDR3 DNA: TGCGCCAGCAGCCAAGGGTGGCAGGGGGGTTCACCCCTCCACTTT; CDR3 protein: CASSQGWQGGSPLHF
clone size: few; V gene: TRBV18; J gene: TRBJ2-4; D gene: .; CDR3 DNA: TGTGCCAGCTCCCCAGTAGGGGGAGTGATCAAAAACATTCAGTACTTC; CDR3 protein: CASSPVGGVIKNIQYF
clone size: .; V gene: TRBV14; J gene: TRBJ1-2; D gene: .; CDR3 DNA: TGTGCCAGCAGCCAAACGCAGAGAACCGGAGGGTACACCTTC; CDR3 protein: CASSQTQRTGGYTF